Here is one TCR beta chain with its context. The data derive from a study of blood T cell repertoires in COVID-19. Study summary: Donors in the United States, Italy and Spain gave samples during acute or convalescent COVID-19. The cDNA or gDNA used as material had been derived from T cells, B-cell-depleted T cells, or PBMCs.

Using immunoSEQ multiplex PCR, the repertoire was profiled, and TCRdb retains in-frame clones only, with some absent. The sample has around 300,000 clones; 88% are singletons. CDR3 length equals 17 residues. The germline V gene has CDR1 MDHEN and CDR2 SYDVKM. J gave up 6 bases and V 3 bases, and 8 bases lay outside the gene matches. The specimen sequenced was peripheral blood. This sequence originates from a woman in her 50s with active or convalescent COVID-19. The V call is TRBV28, the J call TRBJ2-3, with 14 bases aligning to TRBD2. In DNA, the CDR3 is TGTGCCAGCAGTTTTGAGACTAGCGGGAGGGTAAGGGATACGCAGTATTTT. Its translation is CASSFETSGRVRDTQYF.